This is a list of T cell receptor beta chains from one sample in a study of beta chain features in type 1 diabetes. The assay was immunoSEQ multiplex PCR, and TCRdb's table has in-frame clones only and misses some. The data show hundreds of thousands of clones, with approximately 10% seen just once and 1% held by the top ten. Sequencing was done on a sample of central memory CD4+ T cells from blood. The receptors come from a man aged 25 to 45 with type 1 diabetes. Each CDR3 is given with its conserved first and last residue. D genes are given only for firm matches. Some rows mark clone size as missing; the rest say once, few, many or name a class of expanded clone.

length	V	size	J	D	DNA	CDR3
13	TRBV28	few	TRBJ2-1	-	TGTGCCAGCAGTTTAACCCCCCAAAAAGGGGAGTTCTTC	CASSLTPQKGEFF
14	TRBV6-1	-	TRBJ2-5	-	TGTGCCAGCAGGGAACAGGTTACTGGGGAGACCCAGTACTTC	CASREQVTGETQYF
15	TRBV28	few	TRBJ1-6	-	TGTGCCAGCAGTACCCCGGGGAGTGGTAATTCACCCCTCCACTTT	CASSTPGSGNSPLHF
15	TRBV7-2	-	TRBJ1-2	TRBD1	TGTGCCAGCAGCCCCAGCGGGGGGGACAGGGTAGGCTACACCTTC	CASSPSGGDRVGYTF
16	TRBV7-9	-	TRBJ2-2	TRBD1	TGTGCCAGCAGCTCCCGGACAGGGGGCTCATCCGGGGAGCTGTTTTTT	CASSSRTGGSSGELFF
14	TRBV19	many	TRBJ2-7	-	TGTGCCAGTAGTATAATGGACAGCTCCTACGAGCAGTACTTC	CASSIMDSSYEQYF
12	TRBV30	few	TRBJ1-3	-	TGTGCCTGGAGTCGAAAGGGAAACACCATATATTTT	CAWSRKGNTIYF
13	TRBV18	-	TRBJ1-2	-	TGTGCCAGCTCAAGTACGGTGGAATATGGCTACACCTTC	CASSSTVEYGYTF
14	TRBV6-5	-	TRBJ2-7	-	TGTGCCAGCAGTTATAAGGGGTTTTCCTACGAGCAGTACTTC	CASSYKGFSYEQYF
15	TRBV9	few	TRBJ2-3	-	TGTGCCAGCAGCGTAGGGGACCTAAGCACAGATACGCAGTATTTT	CASSVGDLSTDTQYF
14	TRBV28	few	TRBJ1-5	-	TGTGCCAGCAGTTTGTCGACAGTTAATCAGCCCCAGCATTTT	CASSLSTVNQPQHF
14	TRBV7-2	-	TRBJ2-7	-	TGTGCCAGCAGCACACAGGGAGGGCCCTACGAGCAGTACTTC	CASSTQGGPYEQYF
16	TRBV27	-	TRBJ1-5	TRBD1	TGTGCCAGCAGTCCCGGGACAGGACCAAGCAATCAGCCCCAGCATTTT	CASSPGTGPSNQPQHF
16	TRBV5-1	few	TRBJ1-1	TRBD1	TGCGCCAGCAGCTTATCCCCAGGGGGCTGGATGGCTGAAGCTTTCTTT	CASSLSPGGWMAEAFF
14	TRBV11-2	-	TRBJ1-1	TRBD1	TGTGCCAGCAGCTCTAATACAGGGGTTACTGAAGCTTTCTTT	CASSSNTGVTEAFF
14	TRBV2	few	TRBJ1-4	TRBD1	TGTGCCAGCAGTGGGACAGGGCGTAATGAAAAACTGTTTTTT	CASSGTGRNEKLFF
15	TRBV5-1	many	TRBJ1-4	-	TGCGCCAGCAGCTTGGACGGGACCAAGAATGAAAAACTGTTTTTT	CASSLDGTKNEKLFF
18	TRBV9	-	TRBJ1-6	-	TGTGCCAGCAGCGTGAGCGTGGGCAGGGCTGGGGGTAATTCACCCCTCCACTTT	CASSVSVGRAGGNSPLHF
16	TRBV7-9	-	TRBJ2-1	TRBD2	TGTGCCAGCAGCCCCCCTGGAGCGGGGGGGTTGAATGAGCAGTTCTTC	CASSPPGAGGLNEQFF
13	TRBV6-5	-	TRBJ1-6	-	TGTGCCAGCAGGGCAGGTTTTAATTCACCCCTCCACTTT	CASRAGFNSPLHF
14	TRBV14	few	TRBJ2-5	-	TGTGCCAGCAGCGTGGGGTCCTCCCAAGAGACCCAGTACTTC	CASSVGSSQETQYF
13	TRBV7-2	few	TRBJ2-5	-	TGTGCCAGCAGCCTTCGTATGGAAGAGACCCAGTACTTC	CASSLRMEETQYF
13	TRBV30	few	TRBJ2-7	TRBD1	TGTGCCTGGACCGGGACAGGGAAGAACGAGCAGTACTTC	CAWTGTGKNEQYF
17	TRBV25-1	few	TRBJ2-3	-	TGTGCCAGCAGTCCACATATGTCAGGGGGGCACACAGATACGCAGTATTTT	CASSPHMSGGHTDTQYF
13	TRBV30	few	TRBJ1-2	TRBD1	TGTGCCTGGAACCCGGGACAGGGGAATGGCTACACCTTC	CAWNPGQGNGYTF
14	TRBV25-1	few	TRBJ1-1	-	TGTGCCAGCAGCCTCGGACAGATGAACACTGAAGCTTTCTTT	CASSLGQMNTEAFF
12	TRBV11-2	few	TRBJ2-5	-	TGTGCCAGCAGCCGGTCCCAAGAGACCCAGTACTTC	CASSRSQETQYF
14	TRBV7-9	-	TRBJ1-1	TRBD1	TGTGCCAGCAGACGCCCGACAGGGTTTACTGAAGCTTTCTTT	CASRRPTGFTEAFF
17	TRBV5-4	-	TRBJ2-3	TRBD2	TGTGCCAGCAGGACCGGGACTAGCGGGGGGGTAACAGATACGCAGTATTTT	CASRTGTSGGVTDTQYF
12	TRBV7-2	few	TRBJ1-5	-	TGTGCCAGCAGCTTAGATAGGCAGCCCCAGCATTTT	CASSLDRQPQHF
13	TRBV21-1	many	TRBJ2-7	-	TGTGCCAACTCACCCGAACAGCCCTACGAGCAGTACTTC	CANSPEQPYEQYF
15	TRBV7-2	-	TRBJ1-1	-	TGTGCCAGCAGCTTAGGCCTCCAGGGGATCAGTGAAGCTTTCTTT	CASSLGLQGISEAFF
15	TRBV29-1	few	TRBJ1-3	TRBD1	TGCAGCGTGGGGGACAGCCGCCTCTCTGGAAACACCATATATTTT	CSVGDSRLSGNTIYF
15	TRBV6-5	-	TRBJ2-4	-	TGTGCCAGCAGTTACGACGGCCTAGCCAAAAACATTCAGTACTTC	CASSYDGLAKNIQYF
15	TRBV19	few	TRBJ1-4	-	TGTGCCAGTAGTCCCCTGACCAGAGCAAATGAAAAACTGTTTTTT	CASSPLTRANEKLFF
13	TRBV29-1	few	TRBJ2-5	TRBD1	TGCAGCGTTCCCGGGACAGACCAAGAGACCCAGTACTTC	CSVPGTDQETQYF
14	TRBV14	many	TRBJ1-1	-	TGTGCCAGCAGCCCCCACCTGACAGTCACTGAAGCTTTCTTT	CASSPHLTVTEAFF
12	TRBV6-6	few	TRBJ2-7	TRBD1	TGTGCCAGCAGTAACACAGGGGGAAGGCAGTACTTC	CASSNTGGRQYF
14	TRBV19	-	TRBJ1-1	-	TGTGCCAGTAGTATCAGCCGCCCCTACACTGAAGCTTTCTTT	CASSISRPYTEAFF
13	TRBV5-1	-	TRBJ2-2	-	TGCGCCAGCAGCCCAGAGTGGTCCGGGGAGCTGTTTTTT	CASSPEWSGELFF
15	TRBV4-1	-	TRBJ1-2	TRBD1	TGCGCCAGCAGCCAAGTTGCAGGGGGCAACTATGGCTACACCTTC	CASSQVAGGNYGYTF
14	TRBV4-3	-	TRBJ2-2	-	TGCGCCAGCAGCCGAGACGGGAGCACCGGGGAGCTGTTTTTT	CASSRDGSTGELFF